Described below is a single TCR beta chain sequence and its context. Its antigen remains unknown. CDR3 size: 14 residues. V was shortened by 1 base and J by 2 bases, with 6 bases between the two germline ends. CDR1 LGHNA and CDR2 YNFKEQ come from the germline V gene. Regarding donors, all were healthy bone marrow donors. The data belong to a study of cytomegalovirus exposure and HLA in healthy donors. Across the study: The early release's HLA-typed donors yielded approximately 82 million unique TCRs. Whole-study results and caveats: Specificity for CMV antigens was confirmed in vitro for a few of the CMV-associated chains. On later analysis, the bulk of CMV-associated TCR beta chains appeared to be HLA-restricted.

The PCR employed 60 Vbeta primers together with 13 Jbeta primers. Sequencing used immunoSEQ multiplex PCR; TCRdb keeps in-frame clones, though not all of them. The sample contains 150,000 to 200,000 clones, about four fifths of which appear only once. The sequenced sample consisted of PBMCs. The rearrangement joins TRBV4-2 to TRBJ1-3; D may be TRBD1 (5 bases). The receptor was derived from a woman aged 30 to 39 in good health and CMV-seropositive. CDR3 DNA: TGTGCCAGCAGCCAAGTAGGGGCTGGAAACACCATATATTTT. Translation gives CASSQVGAGNTIYF.